This T cell receptor beta chain was sequenced in a study of blood T cell repertoires in COVID-19. The CDR3 runs to 13 residues. The germline V and J ends were trimmed by 0 bases and 4 bases, with 6 bases remaining between them. Germline V lookup: CDR1 SGHDN, CDR2 FVKESK. The data were produced by immunoSEQ multiplex PCR, yet TCRdb's version contains in-frame clones alone and is incomplete. This table holds just over 300,000 clones, 85% to 90% found once. The sequenced sample consisted of peripheral blood. The source of this sequence is a woman in her 30s with COVID-19, enrolled during active disease. The V call is TRBV14, the J call TRBJ1-2; D unclear. Here the CDR3 DNA reads TGTGCCAGCAGCCAAGACTATACCTATGGCTACACCTTC. Encoded protein: CASSQDYTYGYTF.